Sequencing of this T cell receptor beta chain was carried out in a study of blood T cell repertoires in COVID-19. Study-level information: Samples taken during acute and convalescent COVID-19 were collected in the United States, Italy and Spain.

Some clones are missing from TCRdb's copy, which holds only in-frame ones; the method was immunoSEQ multiplex PCR. The sample has some 60,000 clones, 75% to 85% seen once. The sequenced sample consisted of peripheral blood. This TCR was recovered from a human donor in a cohort sampled during active COVID-19.

The CDR3 nucleotides are TGTGCCAGCAGTTCGCAGACAGGGGTAAATTCACCCCTCCACTTT. Translating gives CASSSQTGVNSPLHF. The genes are TRBV6-5 and TRBJ1-6; TRBD1 aligns across 8 bases. This CDR3 contains 15 residues. CDR1 MNHEY and CDR2 SVGAGI come from the germline V gene. V shed 4 bases, J shed 7 bases, and the junction held 6 bases outside the gene matches.